These 32 T cell receptor beta chains were all obtained from the same sample, sequenced in a study of control samples from healthy donors and cancer patients. Sequencing used immunoSEQ multiplex PCR; TCRdb keeps in-frame clones, though not all of them. The sample records 150,000 or so clones, over 90% being singletons. What was sequenced was PBMCs. These receptors were collected from a man aged 55 to 70 with colorectal cancer.

The chain combines TRBV5-4 with TRBJ2-5, with D possibly matching TRBD1 (5 bases). The CDR3 is made up of 15 amino acids. The V gene's germline CDR1 is SGHNT and CDR2 YYREEE (reference sequence). V was cut by 0 bases and J by 0 bases, with 9 bases left in between. The CDR3 DNA reads as TGTGCCAGCAGCTTGGAGCAGGGCGACCAAGAGACCCAGTACTTC. This codes for CASSLEQGDQETQYF.

The chain couples TRBV29-1 to TRBJ2-1; D gene unclear. The CDR3 covers 11 residues. Germline V gene data show CDR1 as SQVTM and CDR2 as ANQGSEA. Trimming took 6 bases from V and 3 from J, leaving 6 bases between them. The CDR3 nucleotides read TGCAGCGTATTAGGCTACAATGAGCAGTTCTTC. Amino acids: CSVLGYNEQFF.

The chain employs TRBV19 and TRBJ1-2; 8 positions agree with TRBD1. The CDR3 runs 15 residues. Trimming took 3 bases from V and 2 from J; bases not matched to a gene: 5. Germline V lookup: CDR1 LNHDA, CDR2 SQIVND (reference sequence). CDR3 coding DNA: TGTGCCAGTAGTATCCAGGGGGCGAGCAACTATGGCTACACCTTC. Translation: CASSIQGASNYGYTF. Based on the CDR3 plus reference TRBV19 and TRBJ1-2, the full variable domain is DGGITQSPKYLFRKEGQNVTLSCEQNLNHDAMYWYRQDPGQGLRLIYYSQIVNDFQKGDIAEGYSVSREKKESFPLTVTSAQKNPTAFYLCASSIQGASNYGYTFGSGTRLTVV.

The chain joins TRBV5-1 to TRBJ2-2, with a tentative D call TRBD1 (5 bases). There are 14 residues in the CDR3. The germline V and J ends were trimmed by 1 base and 7 bases, with 11 bases remaining between them. Germline V gene data show CDR1 as SGHRS and CDR2 as YFSETQ. CDR3: CASSLHGQVGELFF. The CDR3 DNA is TGCGCCAGCAGCTTGCATGGACAAGTCGGGGAGCTGTTTTTT.

The chain uses TRBV18 and TRBJ1-2; the match to TRBD1 covers 10 bases. Unmatched junction bases numbered 8, after V lost 2 bases and J lost 5 bases. CDR3 length: 16 amino acids. CDR1 and CDR2 (germline): KGHSH, LQKENI. The CDR3 loop reads CASSPVTGGAGYGYTF. The CDR3 nucleotides are TGTGCCAGCTCACCAGTGACAGGGGGCGCGGGATATGGCTACACCTTC.

The rearrangement joins TRBV27 to TRBJ2-1; D is unresolved. Germline CDR1 and CDR2: MNHEY and SMNVEV (reference sequence). V lost 5 bases to trimming and J lost 5 bases, with 16 bases between them. This CDR3 has 15 amino acids. CDR3 amino acids: CASSLTGWPNNEQFF. As DNA, the CDR3 is TGTGCCAGCAGTCTAACGGGCTGGCCGAACAATGAGCAGTTCTTC.

The rearrangement uses TRBV5-1 and TRBJ2-3, with a weak D call TRBD2 (6 bases). Germline V gene sequence: CDR1 SGHRS, CDR2 YFSETQ. There are 14 residues in the CDR3. The ends were cut back, 4 bases at V and 4 bases at J, with 13 bases in the middle. The DNA for the CDR3 is TGCGCCAGCAGCGTCTCCGGGGGTGCAGATACGCAGTATTTT. It translates to CASSVSGGADTQYF.

This sequence joins TRBV3-1 (or the pseudogene TRBV3-2) and TRBJ1-1; 8 nucleotides line up with TRBD1. CDR1 is LGHDT, CDR2 YNNKEL, per germline (reference sequence). CDR3 length: 13 residues. The V and J ends lost 6 bases and 4 bases, in that order; junction bases with no gene match: 4. CDR3 DNA sequence: TGTGCCAGCAGTTCGACAGGGGTCACTGAAGCTTTCTTT. As protein: CASSSTGVTEAFF.

The rearrangement joins TRBV6-4 to TRBJ1-2, with D possibly being TRBD1 (5 bases). The CDR3 has 15 amino acids. Per the germline V gene, CDR1 is MRHNA and CDR2 is SNTAGT. V dropped 8 bases and J dropped 4 bases, with 20 bases sitting between them. CDR3 in DNA: TGTGCCAGCCGCGAAGAAGACAGACCGTCCTATGGCTACACCTTC. Its translation is CASREEDRPSYGYTF.

The chain joins TRBV24-1 to TRBJ2-1, with 7 bases aligning to TRBD1. Losses at the gene ends were 7 bases for V and 1 base for J; bases not matched to a gene: 12. Germline lookup yields CDR1 KGHDR and CDR2 SFDVKD. The CDR3 consists of 17 residues. CDR3 amino acids: CATRGAPGTDSYNEQFF. The CDR3 nucleotides read TGTGCCACCAGAGGAGCCCCCGGGACAGATTCCTACAATGAGCAGTTCTTC.

This rearrangement joins TRBV9 to TRBJ2-1; D is unresolved. V was cut by 4 bases and J by 0 bases, with 11 bases left in between. Germline V gives CDR1 SGDLS, CDR2 YYNGEE. This CDR3 region has 15 residues. The CDR3 coding sequence is TGTGCCAGCAGCATAGACTCCCTCTCCTACAATGAGCAGTTCTTC. Translating it yields CASSIDSLSYNEQFF.

V is TRBV29-1 and J is TRBJ1-1; no clear D gene. The CDR3 is 14 residues long. Germline CDR1 reads SQVTM; CDR2 reads ANQGSEA. V was pared by 5 bases and J by 2 bases, with 15 bases between. The CDR3 reads CSVSETDVNTEAFF. In DNA, the CDR3 is TGCAGCGTTTCAGAGACGGACGTTAACACTGAAGCTTTCTTT.

This chain joins TRBV2 and TRBJ2-3, with 10 nucleotides matching TRBD2. The junction had 1 base not matched to a gene; V was cut back by 6 bases and J by 1 base. Germline CDR1 and CDR2: SNHLY and FYNNEI. This CDR3 has 14 amino acids. The CDR3 loop reads CASRLAGGTDTQYF. CDR3 coding DNA: TGTGCCAGCAGGCTAGCGGGGGGCACAGATACGCAGTATTTT.

The J gene is TRBJ1-1, the V gene TRBV18, with unresolved D. V gave up 3 bases and J gave up 1 base, with 9 bases separating them. Germline V gene lookup returns CDR1 KGHSH and CDR2 LQKENI. The CDR3 runs 14 residues. This CDR3 reads CASSPSGSNTEAFF. In DNA, the CDR3 is TGTGCCAGCTCACCTTCAGGCTCGAACACTGAAGCTTTCTTT.

J is TRBJ1-5 and V is TRBV24-1, with a tentative D call TRBD1 (5 bases). In germline, CDR1 is KGHDR, CDR2 SFDVKD. The CDR3 covers 18 residues. Deletions cut 0 bases from V and 2 bases from J, with 16 bases between. CDR3: CATSDLTPRGIGNQPQHF. As DNA, the CDR3 is TGTGCCACCAGTGATTTGACCCCGCGGGGGATCGGCAATCAGCCCCAGCATTTT.

V is TRBV3-1 (or the pseudogene TRBV3-2) and J is TRBJ2-3; TRBD1 aligns across 8 bases. Per germline, CDR1 LGHDT and CDR2 YNNKEL (reference sequence). Trimming cost V 3 bases and J 6 bases; bases outside gene matches: 8. The CDR3 is 15 residues long. The CDR3 here is CASSQLQGAGDTQYF. CDR3 coding DNA: TGTGCCAGCAGCCAGCTCCAGGGGGCCGGGGATACGCAGTATTTT.

The chain recombines TRBV4-1 with TRBJ1-1; unclear D gene. V was shortened by 1 base and J by 0 bases, with 6 bases between the two germline ends. The CDR3 consists of 14 residues. The V gene's germline CDR1 is MGHRA and CDR2 YSYEKL. CDR3 sequence reads: CASSQGRLNTEAFF. The DNA of the CDR3 is TGCGCCAGCAGCCAAGGCAGGCTGAACACTGAAGCTTTCTTT.

Written as DNA, the CDR3 is TGTGCCTGGAGTGTAACCCCGAGCGGGGGGAATTCACCCCTCCACTTT. Translated, it gives CAWSVTPSGGNSPLHF. The rearrangement links TRBV30 to TRBJ1-6; weak D call: TRBD1 (5 bases). This CDR3 has 16 amino acids. Trimming removed 0 bases at V and 7 bases at J, with 16 bases between. Germline CDR1 GTSNPN, CDR2 SVGIG (reference sequence).

This chain joins TRBV29-1 and TRBJ2-4; D perhaps matches TRBD1 (6 bases). Trimming stripped 2 bases from V and 10 bases from J, with 12 bases between. The CDR3 contains 12 residues. Germline loops: CDR1 SQVTM, CDR2 ANQGSEA. The CDR3 region is CSVESGTRIQYF. CDR3 coding DNA: TGCAGCGTTGAATCCGGGACAAGGATTCAGTACTTC.

This clone was seen only a few times. The gene calls are TRBV19 and TRBJ1-2; maybe TRBD1 (5 bases). V was clipped by 4 bases and J by 0 bases, with 12 bases between them. This CDR3 has 15 amino acids. Germline CDR1 and CDR2: LNHDA and SQIVND (reference sequence). CDR3 bases: TGTGCCAGTAGTACCCTACGGGGGGCTAACTATGGCTACACCTTC. This sequence encodes CASSTLRGANYGYTF. Combining the CDR3 with reference TRBV19 and TRBJ1-2 gives the whole variable domain DGGITQSPKYLFRKEGQNVTLSCEQNLNHDAMYWYRQDPGQGLRLIYYSQIVNDFQKGDIAEGYSVSREKKESFPLTVTSAQKNPTAFYLCASSTLRGANYGYTFGSGTRLTVV.

The V and J genes are TRBV6-2 or TRBV6-3 and TRBJ1-5, with D possibly matching TRBD1 (6 bases). This CDR3 region has 15 residues. Trimming took 4 bases from V and 2 from J, leaving 12 bases between them. In germline, CDR1 is MNHEY, CDR2 SVGEGT. The CDR3 DNA sequence: TGTGCCAGCAGTTTCAGACAGGTGGGCAATCAGCCCCAGCATTTT. Protein sequence: CASSFRQVGNQPQHF.

This chain connects TRBV28 to TRBJ1-1; D is perhaps TRBD1 (5 bases). Germline V gives CDR1 MDHEN, CDR2 SYDVKM. CDR3 length: 14 residues. Trimming stripped 6 bases from V and 5 bases from J, with 16 bases between. CDR3 DNA sequence: TGTGCCAGCAGCCTATTGGACACCGGTACTGAAGCTTTCTTT. It specifies CASSLLDTGTEAFF.

The rearrangement uses TRBV28 and TRBJ1-3, with 10 bases lining up with TRBD1. This CDR3 region has 17 residues. The germline CDR1 and CDR2 sequences are MDHEN and SYDVKM. V was pared by 5 bases and J by 0 bases, with 7 bases of the junction left unmatched. The CDR3 here is CASSPGQGGISGNTIYF. The CDR3 nucleotides are TGTGCCAGCAGTCCAGGACAGGGGGGAATCTCTGGAAACACCATATATTTT.

The chain employs TRBV18 and TRBJ1-1; TRBD1 matches 9 bases. The germline gives CDR1 KGHSH, CDR2 LQKENI. CDR3 size: 14 residues. Losses at the gene ends were 6 bases for V and 4 bases for J; bases not matched to a gene: 6. The CDR3 DNA reads as TGTGCCAGCTCGCAGGGACAGGGAATCACTGAAGCTTTCTTT. Protein product: CASSQGQGITEAFF. The full variable domain, with the rest looked up from reference TRBV18 and TRBJ1-1, is NAGVMQNPRHLVRRRGQEARLRCSPMKGHSHVYWYRQLPEEGLKFMVYLQKENIIDESGMPKERFSAEFPKEGPSILRIQQVVRGDSAAYFCASSQGQGITEAFFGQGTRLTVV.

This clone has a handful of counts. This chain joins TRBV2 and TRBJ2-5; TRBD1 might be the D (6 bases). This CDR3 contains 17 residues. CDR1 and CDR2 (germline): SNHLY, FYNNEI. V gave up 5 bases and J gave up 0 bases, with 19 bases separating them. CDR3 sequence: CASSHEIGQRYQETQYF. CDR3 DNA: TGTGCCAGCAGTCACGAGATAGGACAGAGGTACCAAGAGACCCAGTACTTC.

The rearrangement uses TRBV29-1 and TRBJ2-1; 7 bases are shared with TRBD1. Trimming at V came to 5 bases and at J to 8 bases, leaving 6 bases not matched to a gene. The germline V gene encodes CDR1 SQVTM and CDR2 ANQGSEA. This CDR3 comprises 12 residues. The CDR3 DNA is TGCAGCGTTTATCAGGGGGTACATGAGCAGTTCTTC. This translates into CSVYQGVHEQFF.

The genes are TRBV6-1 and TRBJ2-1, with TRBD1 matching over 9 bases. Per the germline V gene, CDR1 is MNHNS and CDR2 is SASEGT. Trimming took 3 bases from V and 8 from J; bases not matched to a gene: 5. The CDR3 runs 14 residues. CDR3 region: CASSEGQGGDEQFF. The CDR3 bases are TGTGCCAGCAGTGAGGGACAGGGCGGGGATGAGCAGTTCTTC.

The CDR3 is CSVNQGDPNYGYTF. The CDR3 region has the DNA TGCAGCGTTAATCAGGGCGACCCCAACTATGGCTACACCTTC. V usage is TRBV29-1 and J usage is TRBJ1-2; a possible D gene is TRBD1 (5 bases). CDR3 length: 14 amino acids. Deletions cut 5 bases from V and 2 bases from J, with 15 bases between. The germline gives CDR1 SQVTM, CDR2 ANQGSEA.

This clone appeared a single time. This chain connects TRBV4-2 to TRBJ2-7, with D possibly being TRBD1 (5 bases). Between the trimmed V and J ends, which lost 2 bases and 2 bases, there was a span of 13 bases. The CDR3 contains 15 residues. CDR1 and CDR2 from the germline V gene are LGHNA and YNFKEQ. In nucleotides, the CDR3 is TGTGCCAGCAGCCAAAGCACAGGTCTCCCCTACGAGCAGTACTTC. Its protein is CASSQSTGLPYEQYF.

The chain joins TRBV18 to TRBJ1-4; 7 bases map to TRBD1. The CDR3 is 16 amino acids. V dropped 5 bases and J dropped 0; count of bases not matched to a gene: 6. From germline, CDR1 is KGHSH and CDR2 LQKENI. The DNA of the CDR3 is TGTGCCAGCTCATCGGGACAGCTTGCAACTAATGAAAAACTGTTTTTT. It is translated as CASSSGQLATNEKLFF.

J is TRBJ1-1 and V is TRBV5-1; tentative D call: TRBD1 (5 bases). V dropped 3 bases and J dropped 7 bases, with 16 bases sitting between them. The CDR3 length is 14 residues. Germline V gene data show CDR1 as SGHRS and CDR2 as YFSETQ. Here the CDR3 DNA reads TGCGCCAGCAGCTGGCGAGGGGCTGGGTTTGAAGCTTTCTTT. Translating it yields CASSWRGAGFEAFF.

The chain recombines TRBV19 with TRBJ1-6; D not certain. Trimming pared 5 bases from V and 13 bases from J, leaving 12 bases between. CDR1 is LNHDA and CDR2 is SQIVND in the germline V gene (reference sequence). The CDR3 is 12 residues long. CDR3 residues: CASSPFGYPLHF. The CDR3 nucleotides are TGTGCCAGTAGTCCTTTCGGCTACCCCCTCCACTTT.